Detailed here is one TCR beta chain. The antigen remains unidentified. Trimming took 5 bases from V and 5 from J, leaving 10 bases between them. The V gene's germline CDR1 is SGHRS and CDR2 YFSETQ. CDR3 length: 12 amino acids. The data were obtained in a study of Ad26.COV2.S vaccination and SARS-CoV-2 variants. Study as a whole: By the intramuscular route, Ad26.COV2.S was given once, or twice 56 days apart. Study conclusions and caveats: Participants in the vaccine arm had higher spike-specific TCR breadth; placebo recipients had lower.

This sample's treatment: about 20 received Ad26.COV2.S at low or high dose, single or two shots; several received placebo; per-sample allocation not given. Sampling occurred on day 63 after the first vaccine or placebo injection. Vaccination used an Ad26 vector expressing Wuhan-strain SARS-CoV-2 spike. The data were produced by immunoSEQ multiplex PCR, yet TCRdb's version contains in-frame clones alone and is incomplete. The table shows 350,000 to 500,000 clones, with about 92% occurring only once. The rearrangement uses TRBV5-1 and TRBJ2-5; D not certain. The TCR was taken from a person aged 18-65 years who received the Ad26.COV2.S COVID-19 vaccine or a placebo. Sequences were derived from peripheral blood, sampled in a trial of Ad26.COV2.S vaccine versus placebo. The CDR3 DNA reads as TGCGCCAGCAGGGAACTGGGCGAGACCCAGTACTTC. Its protein is CASRELGETQYF.